What follows are 30 T cell receptor beta chains derived from one specimen sequenced in a study of blood T cell repertoires in COVID-19. TCRdb keeps only in-frame clones here, not all; method: immunoSEQ multiplex PCR. This table holds roughly 280,000 clones, around 84% found once. The sample was peripheral blood. The receptors here all came from a man aged 55 to 70 with acute or convalescent COVID-19.

V is TRBV7-9 and J is TRBJ2-1; possibly TRBD2 for D (6 bases). Deletions cut 1 base from V and 3 bases from J, with 13 bases between. The CDR3 extends over 16 amino acids. Per germline, CDR1 SEHNR and CDR2 FQNEAQ (reference sequence). The CDR3 region is CASSLGYGEVYNEQFF. CDR3 nucleotides: TGTGCCAGCAGCTTAGGTTACGGGGAGGTCTACAATGAGCAGTTCTTC.

The rearrangement uses TRBV27 and TRBJ1-4; possible D gene TRBD1, 5 bases. The CDR3 is made up of 17 amino acids. V was pared by 4 bases and J by 8 bases, with 23 bases between. Germline V gene lookup returns CDR1 MNHEY and CDR2 SMNVEV (reference sequence). CDR3 protein: CASSYRGGAGSGEKLFF. The CDR3 nucleotides are TGTGCCAGCAGTTACCGCGGGGGTGCAGGGTCTGGGGAAAAACTGTTTTTT.

The chain uses TRBV5-4 and TRBJ2-5; unclear D gene. Per germline, CDR1 SGHNT and CDR2 YYREEE (reference sequence). The length of the CDR3 is 14 residues. Trimming left V 1 base short and J 7 bases short, with 14 bases between. CDR3 in amino acids: CASSLPVGGGTQYF. Written as DNA, the CDR3 is TGTGCCAGCAGCTTGCCCGTAGGCGGTGGGACCCAGTACTTC. Supplemented by reference TRBV5-4 and TRBJ2-5, the full variable domain reads ETGVTQSPTHLIKTRGQQVTLRCSSQSGHNTVSWYQQALGQGPQFIFQYYREEENGRGNFPPRFSGLQFPNYSSELNVNALELDDSALYLCASSLPVGGGTQYFGPGTRLLVL.

V and J are TRBV2 and TRBJ1-5; D is uncertain. The V and J ends lost 1 base and 8 bases respectively, with 6 bases between them. Germline V lookup: CDR1 SNHLY, CDR2 FYNNEI. The CDR3 runs 12 residues. DNA for the CDR3: TGTGCCAGCAGTGAAGGCGGTAAGCCCCAGCATTTT. Translating it yields CASSEGGKPQHF.

The gene calls are TRBV12-3 or TRBV12-4 and TRBJ2-3; D remains unclear. The CDR3 contains 11 residues. Trimming took 6 bases from V and 5 from J, leaving 6 bases between them. CDR3 region: CASSLLDTQYF. Written as DNA, the CDR3 is TGTGCCAGCAGCTTACTAGATACGCAGTATTTT.

The chain links TRBV18 to TRBJ2-5; maybe TRBD1 (6 bases). Trimming removed 6 bases from V and 4 bases from J, with 12 bases in between. The CDR3 has 13 residues. Per germline, CDR1 KGHSH and CDR2 LQKENI. The CDR3 here is CASSLGGAETQYF. CDR3 DNA sequence: TGTGCCAGCTCCCTAGGGGGAGCAGAGACCCAGTACTTC. The full variable domain, its missing parts supplied by reference TRBV18 and TRBJ2-5, is NAGVMQNPRHLVRRRGQEARLRCSPMKGHSHVYWYRQLPEEGLKFMVYLQKENIIDESGMPKERFSAEFPKEGPSILRIQQVVRGDSAAYFCASSLGGAETQYFGPGTRLLVL.

The rearrangement joins TRBV9 to TRBJ2-7, with 8 nucleotides matching TRBD2. The CDR3 runs 15 residues. Germline assignment: CDR1 SGDLS and CDR2 YYNGEE. Losses at the gene ends were 4 bases for V and 7 bases for J; bases not matched to a gene: 13. This chain's CDR3 is CASSPSGTSLGEQYF. CDR3 coding DNA: TGTGCCAGCAGCCCATCCGGGACTAGTTTAGGAGAGCAGTACTTC.

This chain links TRBV3-1 (or the pseudogene TRBV3-2) with TRBJ2-5; tentatively, D is TRBD1 (5 bases). Germline V gives CDR1 LGHDT, CDR2 YNNKEL (reference sequence). V dropped 1 base and J dropped 0 bases, with 9 bases sitting between them. The CDR3 is 15 amino acids. CDR3 sequence: CASSQARGYQETQYF. In DNA, the CDR3 is TGTGCCAGCAGCCAAGCTAGGGGCTACCAAGAGACCCAGTACTTC.

The V gene is TRBV11-2, the J gene TRBJ2-1; TRBD2 might be the D (7 bases). Trimming took off 0 bases at V and 6 bases at J, with 15 bases between the two ends. The CDR3 has 16 amino acids. Germline CDR1 is SGHAT and CDR2 is FQNNGV. The CDR3 protein is CASSLERGRTFNEQFF. CDR3 coding DNA: TGTGCCAGCAGCTTAGAGCGGGGGCGGACTTTCAATGAGCAGTTCTTC.

This clone was seen once. This chain joins TRBV16 and TRBJ1-5, with a possible D match to TRBD1 (6 bases). Germline V lookup: CDR1 KGHSY, CDR2 FQNENV. This CDR3 is 15 amino acids long. V shed 0 bases and J shed 4 bases, with 10 bases lying between them. The CDR3 bases are TGTGCCAGCAGCCAATCATTCAGGGGAAATCAGCCCCAGCATTTT. Protein sequence: CASSQSFRGNQPQHF. The whole variable domain, remainder taken from reference TRBV16 and TRBJ1-5, is GEEVAQTPKHLVRGEGQKAKLYCAPIKGHSYVFWYQQVLKNEFKFLISFQNENVFDETGMPKERFSAKCLPNSPCSLEIQATKLEDSAVYFCASSQSFRGNQPQHFGDGTRLSIL.

V usage is TRBV19 and J usage is TRBJ2-2, with D possibly TRBD2 on 5 matching bases. The CDR3 extends over 14 amino acids. Germline CDR1 reads LNHDA; CDR2 reads SQIVND (reference sequence). The V end was cut by 10 bases, the J end by 1 base, with 13 bases between. The CDR3 loop is CATMRVLNTGELFF. The CDR3 bases are TGTGCCACTATGCGGGTCTTGAACACCGGGGAGCTGTTTTTT. The whole variable domain, filled in from reference TRBV19 and TRBJ2-2, reads DGGITQSPKYLFRKEGQNVTLSCEQNLNHDAMYWYRQDPGQGLRLIYYSQIVNDFQKGDIAEGYSVSREKKESFPLTVTSAQKNPTAFYLCATMRVLNTGELFFGEGSRLTVL.

This clone was detected a few times. V gene TRBV7-2 combines with J gene TRBJ2-1, with 13 bases that match TRBD2. V shed 6 bases, J shed 7 bases, and the junction held 6 bases outside the gene matches. There are 15 residues in the CDR3. Germline CDR1 and CDR2: SGHTA and FQGNSA. CDR3 amino acids: CASSFRTSGRNEQFF. DNA of the CDR3: TGTGCCAGCAGTTTTCGGACTAGCGGGAGAAATGAGCAGTTCTTC.

The chain couples TRBV19 to TRBJ2-5, with 7 bases that match TRBD2. Per germline, CDR1 LNHDA and CDR2 SQIVND (reference sequence). The ends lost 3 bases at V and 2 bases at J; junction bases unmatched: 6. The CDR3 totals 15 residues. The CDR3 spells CASSIGGLIQETQYF. The DNA of the CDR3 is TGTGCCAGTAGTATTGGGGGACTAATACAAGAGACCCAGTACTTC.

This sequence joins TRBV6-6 and TRBJ1-5, with TRBD1 identical over 10 bases. V shed 4 bases, J shed 7 bases, and the junction held 10 bases outside the gene matches. The CDR3 has 16 amino acids. CDR1 and CDR2 (germline): MNHNY, SVGAGI (reference sequence). CDR3 residues: CASSSPDRGQGQPQHF. The DNA for the CDR3 is TGTGCCAGCAGTTCCCCCGACAGGGGACAGGGGCAGCCCCAGCATTTT.

The chain recombines TRBV30 with TRBJ2-3; 10 bases are shared with TRBD1. The CDR3 length is 15 residues. The germline V gene has CDR1 GTSNPN and CDR2 SVGIG (reference sequence). Trimming removed 4 bases from V and 1 base from J; junction bases left unmatched: 5. CDR3 DNA sequence: TGTGCCTGGACCCTAGGGACAGGGGGCACAGATACGCAGTATTTT. It translates to CAWTLGTGGTDTQYF.

V usage is TRBV28 and J usage is TRBJ2-6, with 7 bases fitting TRBD1. Germline V lookup: CDR1 MDHEN, CDR2 SYDVKM. V shed 5 bases and J 2 bases; nucleotides not matched to a gene: 3. This CDR3 comprises 15 residues. CDR3 sequence reads: CASSTQGAGANVLTF. The CDR3 nucleotides are TGTGCCAGCAGTACCCAGGGGGCTGGGGCCAACGTCCTGACTTTC. Filled out from reference TRBV28 and TRBJ2-6, the complete variable domain reads DVKVTQSSRYLVKRTGEKVFLECVQDMDHENMFWYRQDPGLGLRLIYFSYDVKMKEKGDIPEGYSVSREKKERFSLILESASTNQTSMYLCASSTQGAGANVLTFGAGSRLTVL.

This chain connects TRBV4-1 to TRBJ2-4; TRBD2 agrees at 7 bases. Germline CDR1 and CDR2: MGHRA and YSYEKL. Germline trimming cut 8 bases from V and 0 bases from J; bases unmatched to any gene: 1. The CDR3 covers 13 residues. The CDR3 region is CASRGVAKNIQYF. The CDR3, as DNA: TGCGCCAGCCGGGGGGTAGCCAAAAACATTCAGTACTTC.

The genes are TRBV7-8 and TRBJ2-7; D unresolved. Trimming cost V 1 base and J 2 bases, with 12 bases left between them. CDR3 length: 15 residues. Germline values: CDR1 SGHVS, CDR2 FQNEAQ. CDR3 region: CASSLGQAHAYEQYF. The CDR3 bases are TGTGCCAGCAGCTTAGGGCAGGCTCACGCCTACGAGCAGTACTTC.

The chain couples TRBV19 to TRBJ1-2, with 10 bases that match TRBD1. CDR1 is LNHDA and CDR2 is SQIVND in the germline V gene (reference sequence). V shed 3 bases, J shed 2 bases, and the junction held 9 bases outside the gene matches. The CDR3 has 17 amino acids. CDR3 amino acids: CASSMGTGVAGNYGYTF. CDR3 DNA: TGTGCCAGTAGTATGGGGACAGGGGTCGCAGGAAACTATGGCTACACCTTC.

The V gene is TRBV7-6, the J gene TRBJ2-7, with TRBD1 matching 8 bases. J lost 1 base, V lost 7 bases, and 15 bases had no gene match. This CDR3 comprises 17 residues. Germline-derived CDR1 and CDR2 are SGHVS and FNYEAQ. CDR3 DNA: TGTGCCAGCATCGATTTTCGTCGCACAGGGGGATCCTACGAGCAGTACTTC. The encoded protein is CASIDFRRTGGSYEQYF.

The rearrangement uses TRBV19 and TRBJ1-5, with TRBD1 matching over 7 bases. Germline loops: CDR1 LNHDA, CDR2 SQIVND (reference sequence). The CDR3 is made up of 17 amino acids. V was pared by 2 bases and J by 4 bases, with 11 bases of the junction left unmatched. The CDR3 protein is CASSILRTGMTNQPQHF. Written as DNA, the CDR3 is TGTGCCAGTAGTATATTACGGACAGGTATGACGAATCAGCCCCAGCATTTT.

The J gene is TRBJ2-1, the V gene TRBV28; 8 nucleotides line up with TRBD2. V lost 6 bases to trimming and J lost 0 bases; unmatched junction nucleotides: 13. This CDR3 contains 18 residues. The germline V gene has CDR1 MDHEN and CDR2 SYDVKM. The CDR3 nucleotides read TGTGCCAGCAGCATCAAGGGACTAGTCCAAAGCTCCTACAATGAGCAGTTCTTC. Translating gives CASSIKGLVQSSYNEQFF. The full variable domain, rest sourced from reference TRBV28 and TRBJ2-1, is DVKVTQSSRYLVKRTGEKVFLECVQDMDHENMFWYRQDPGLGLRLIYFSYDVKMKEKGDIPEGYSVSREKKERFSLILESASTNQTSMYLCASSIKGLVQSSYNEQFFGPGTRLTVL.

The CDR3 bases are TGTGCCAGCAGTCAACAGGGCGGCTCCTACAATGAGCAGTTCTTC. As protein: CASSQQGGSYNEQFF. The genes are TRBV6-5 and TRBJ2-1; D possibly corresponds to TRBD1 (6 bases). V dropped 5 bases and J dropped 0 bases, with 11 bases sitting between them. This CDR3 has 15 amino acids. The V gene's germline CDR1 is MNHEY and CDR2 SVGAGI.

The J gene is TRBJ1-1, the V gene TRBV28, with D uncertain. CDR1 and CDR2 (germline): MDHEN, SYDVKM. CDR3 size: 14 residues. V lost 2 bases and J 5 bases, leaving 12 bases between the germline ends. The CDR3 reads CASSLPPTGTEAFF. Here the CDR3 DNA reads TGTGCCAGCAGTTTACCCCCGACGGGGACTGAAGCTTTCTTT.

This chain connects TRBV29-1 to TRBJ2-3, with D perhaps TRBD2 (5 bases). This CDR3 has 12 residues. V lost 4 bases and J lost 6, with 11 bases in between. Looked up from germline, CDR1 is SQVTM and CDR2 is ANQGSEA. The CDR3 protein is CSVAPGVDTQYF. In DNA, the CDR3 is TGCAGCGTTGCCCCCGGGGTGGATACGCAGTATTTT.

This clone came up once. The chain combines TRBV29-1 with TRBJ2-1, with a possible D match to TRBD2 (6 bases). The length of the CDR3 is 12 residues. Germline-derived CDR1 and CDR2 are SQVTM and ANQGSEA. CDR3 protein: CAGRPYYNEQFF. DNA for the CDR3: TGCGCGGGGCGGCCATACTACAATGAGCAGTTCTTC.

The chain carries TRBV13 and TRBJ2-3; 9 bases match TRBD2. Germline loops: CDR1 PRHDT, CDR2 FYEKMQ (reference sequence). The CDR3 loop spans 18 amino acids. J lost 4 bases, V lost 0 bases, and 11 bases had no gene match. This chain's CDR3 is CASSLGPFGGGASDTQYF. CDR3 in DNA: TGTGCCAGCAGCTTAGGGCCCTTTGGCGGGGGGGCCTCAGATACGCAGTATTTT. The whole variable domain, filled in from reference TRBV13 and TRBJ2-3, reads AAGVIQSPRHLIKEKRETATLKCYPIPRHDTVYWYQQGPGQDPQFLISFYEKMQSDKGSIPDRFSAQQFSDYHSELNMSSLELGDSALYFCASSLGPFGGGASDTQYFGPGTRLTVL.

This sequence joins TRBV4-1 and TRBJ2-5, with D unresolved. The CDR3 totals 17 residues. V shed 3 bases and J shed 5 bases, with 22 bases lying between them. Germline-derived CDR1 and CDR2 are MGHRA and YSYEKL. CDR3 sequence reads: CASSHRWRGLEGETQYF. CDR3 DNA: TGCGCCAGCAGCCATAGGTGGCGCGGCCTGGAAGGTGAGACCCAGTACTTC.

This clone was observed a single time. The V call is TRBV4-2, the J call TRBJ1-4; the D gene is possibly TRBD1 (5 bases). CDR1 and CDR2 from the germline V gene are LGHNA and YNFKEQ. This CDR3 region has 15 residues. Trimming pared 4 bases from V and 7 bases from J, leaving 16 bases between. The CDR3 DNA is TGTGCCAGCAGCCCCCCAGGACACCAATCTGAAAAACTGTTTTTT. Translated, it gives CASSPPGHQSEKLFF.

This clone was recorded once. CDR3 sequence (DNA): TGTGCCAGCAGGGGGACAGCTAACTATGGCTACACCTTC. Translation gives CASRGTANYGYTF. V is TRBV3-1 (or the pseudogene TRBV3-2) and J is TRBJ1-2; the match to TRBD1 covers 7 bases. Germline values: CDR1 LGHDT, CDR2 YNNKEL (reference sequence). CDR3 length: 13 amino acids. J gave up 0 bases and V 6 bases, and 1 base lay outside the gene matches.